The 27 T cell receptor beta chains below were found in one sample sequenced in a study of blood T cell repertoires in COVID-19. Clones were read by immunoSEQ multiplex PCR, and TCRdb kept only the in-frame ones, dropping some. The sample lists under 550,000 clones, roughly 89% occurring once. Sequencing was performed on peripheral blood. All receptors come from a man aged 18 to 35 with COVID-19, enrolled during active disease.

The V gene is TRBV5-5, the J gene TRBJ1-1; D uncertain. This CDR3 is 17 amino acids long. Per the germline V gene, CDR1 is SGHKS and CDR2 is YYEKEE (reference sequence). The ends were cut back, 4 bases at V and 0 bases at J, with 19 bases in the middle. CDR3 residues: CASSDHFEVTLNTEAFF. The CDR3 DNA sequence: TGTGCCAGCAGCGATCATTTTGAGGTCACCTTGAACACTGAAGCTTTCTTT.

The table lists this clone with a few counts. The chain carries TRBV2 and TRBJ2-1, with 8 bases identical to TRBD1. Germline V gene data show CDR1 as SNHLY and CDR2 as FYNNEI. The CDR3 covers 12 residues. In DNA, the CDR3 is TGTGCTGGCAGGGGGCACGACAATGAGCAGTTCTTC. Amino acids: CAGRGHDNEQFF.

The rearrangement links TRBV27 to TRBJ1-5; D is undetermined. This CDR3 is built from 17 residues. Deletions cut 4 bases from V and 0 bases from J, with 16 bases between. Germline values: CDR1 MNHEY, CDR2 SMNVEV (reference sequence). The chain's CDR3 is CASSSTGRTFSNQPQHF. The CDR3 DNA reads TGTGCCAGCAGTTCGACCGGGAGAACATTTAGCAATCAGCCCCAGCATTTT.

Points on this clone: The junction departs from the called germline gene at one end, perhaps through a read error. The rearrangement uses TRBV7-3 and TRBJ2-3; TRBD1 matches 12 bases. This CDR3 has 17 residues. Germline V CDR1 and CDR2: SGHTA, FQGTGA. The CDR3 DNA sequence: TGTGCCAGCAGCCTCCGGCCCGGGACAGGGGGCACGGATACGCAGTATTTT. Translated: CASSLRPGTGGTDTQYF.

This rearrangement joins TRBV13 to TRBJ2-7; 12 nucleotides match TRBD2. The CDR3 length is 15 residues. Germline assignment: CDR1 PRHDT and CDR2 FYEKMQ (reference sequence). V was clipped by 5 bases and J by 3 bases; unmatched bases: 5. The CDR3 sequence: CASSHPSGGVYEQYF. CDR3 in DNA: TGTGCCAGCAGCCACCCTAGCGGGGGGGTCTACGAGCAGTACTTC.

In this sample, this clone turned up a few times. The chain employs TRBV27 and TRBJ2-7; tentative D call: TRBD2 (5 bases). CDR3 length: 14 amino acids. Trimming stripped 2 bases from V and 0 bases from J, with 8 bases between. The V gene's germline CDR1 is MNHEY and CDR2 SMNVEV (reference sequence). The CDR3 DNA is TGTGCCAGCAGTTTAACTAGTTTCTCCTACGAGCAGTACTTC. Protein: CASSLTSFSYEQYF.

The chain joins TRBV12-3 or TRBV12-4 to TRBJ2-4; 9 bases align to TRBD2. J was trimmed by 13 bases and V by 1 base; bases with no gene match: 5. The CDR3 loop spans 13 amino acids. CDR3: CASSLGTSVKQYF. DNA of the CDR3: TGTGCCAGCAGTTTAGGGACTAGCGTCAAACAGTACTTC.

CDR3 loop: CASSPSPSGGGETQYF. CDR3 in DNA: TGCGCCAGCAGCCCCTCCCCTAGCGGGGGGGGAGAGACCCAGTACTTC. This chain joins TRBV5-1 and TRBJ2-5; 12 bases agree with TRBD2. The junction had 8 bases not matched to a gene; V was cut back by 4 bases and J by 4 bases. Germline V gene sequence: CDR1 SGHRS, CDR2 YFSETQ. CDR3 size: 16 residues.

This clone has just a few counts. The chain is built from TRBV2 and TRBJ1-2; TRBD1 matches 9 bases. This CDR3 comprises 17 residues. Trimming at V came to 6 bases and at J to 1 base, leaving 12 bases not matched to a gene. CDR1 is SNHLY, CDR2 FYNNEI, per germline. CDR3 region: CASRKNLRDRVNYGYTF. The CDR3 DNA reads TGTGCCAGCAGAAAAAACCTCCGGGACAGGGTTAACTATGGCTACACCTTC.

V is TRBV7-6 and J is TRBJ2-1; 8 bases are shared with TRBD2. V shed 4 bases, J shed 13 bases, and the junction held 9 bases outside the gene matches. The germline CDR1 and CDR2 sequences are SGHVS and FNYEAQ. This CDR3 region has 13 residues. CDR3 protein: CASSSGGAGLQFF. The CDR3 DNA sequence: TGTGCCAGCAGCTCCGGGGGGGCCGGACTACAGTTCTTC.

The chain employs TRBV12-3 or TRBV12-4 and TRBJ2-2, with TRBD2 matching 10 bases. This CDR3 comprises 13 residues. Trimming cost V 10 bases and J 8 bases; bases outside gene matches: 7. CDR3 loop: CATKREGAGELFF. Written as DNA, the CDR3 is TGTGCCACCAAGCGGGAGGGCGCGGGGGAGCTGTTTTTT.

The chain uses TRBV4-1 and TRBJ2-7; 8 nucleotides match TRBD1. The germline gives CDR1 MGHRA, CDR2 YSYEKL. CDR3 size: 15 residues. V gave up 1 base and J gave up 1 base; unmatched junction bases: 3. The CDR3: CASSQGTGFSYEQYF. The CDR3 region has the DNA TGCGCCAGCAGCCAAGGGACAGGGTTTTCCTACGAGCAGTACTTC.

The V gene is TRBV10-2, the J gene TRBJ2-5, with 11 bases aligning to TRBD2. The germline V gene has CDR1 WSHSY and CDR2 SAAADI. J was trimmed by 3 bases and V by 6 bases; bases with no gene match: 21. The CDR3 totals 20 residues. CDR3 nucleotide sequence: TGCGCCAGCAGCGAGAGATATCCGGGACTAGCGGCCCCGAAGGAAGAGACCCAGTACTTC. Protein sequence: CASSERYPGLAAPKEETQYF.

The chain carries TRBV5-1 and TRBJ2-5, with D unresolved. The CDR3 has 15 amino acids. Germline CDR1 is SGHRS and CDR2 is YFSETQ. Trimming stripped 0 bases from V and 1 base from J, with 10 bases between. The CDR3 DNA sequence: TGCGCCAGCAGCTTGGTCGTAGAATCCCAAGAGACCCAGTACTTC. Its protein product is CASSLVVESQETQYF.

This chain connects TRBV6-2 or TRBV6-3 to TRBJ2-1, with a weak D call TRBD1 (5 bases). V shed 5 bases and J shed 2 bases, with 7 bases lying between them. There are 13 residues in the CDR3. Germline V gives CDR1 MNHEY, CDR2 SVGEGT. This CDR3 is CASSRTPYNEQFF. CDR3 in DNA: TGTGCCAGCAGTCGGACACCCTACAATGAGCAGTTCTTC.

The rearrangement links TRBV2 to TRBJ1-4, with 9 bases that match TRBD1. Germline V lookup: CDR1 SNHLY, CDR2 FYNNEI. This CDR3 spans 13 amino acids. With 6 bases clipped from V and 5 bases from J, the junction kept 1 base outside the gene matches. CDR3 bases: TGTGCCAGCAGGGGACAGGGAAATGAAAAACTGTTTTTT. Translated: CASRGQGNEKLFF.

This chain joins TRBV7-9 and TRBJ1-1; 9 bases map to TRBD1. Germline-derived CDR1 and CDR2 are SEHNR and FQNEAQ (reference sequence). After removal of 2 bases from V and 3 bases from J, the junction contained 10 bases not matched to a gene. This CDR3 contains 17 residues. The CDR3 nucleotides are TGTGCCAGCAGCTTACCTACGTACAGGGGGCGGCACACTGAAGCTTTCTTT. Translated, it gives CASSLPTYRGRHTEAFF.

In regard to this clone: One end of the junction is discordant with germline, which a read error may explain. The J gene is TRBJ1-6, the V gene TRBV2; possibly TRBD1 for D (5 bases). The germline V gene has CDR1 SNHLY and CDR2 FYNNEI. This CDR3 region has 16 residues. The CDR3 protein is CASSRQGSSNNSPLHF. CDR3 bases: TGTGCCAGCAGTCGTCAGGGCTCCTCCAATAATTCACCCCTCCACTTT.

V gene TRBV2 combines with J gene TRBJ1-5; a possible D gene is TRBD1 (5 bases). The germline V gene encodes CDR1 SNHLY and CDR2 FYNNEI. This CDR3 is built from 16 residues. V was shortened by 8 bases and J by 4 bases, with 21 bases between the two germline ends. The CDR3 bases are TGTGCCAGCCATCCCGGGGGACCCTTTTCAAATCAGCCCCAGCATTTT. Translation: CASHPGGPFSNQPQHF.

The chain employs TRBV5-1 and TRBJ2-7; D might be TRBD2 (6 bases). Trimming removed 0 bases at V and 3 bases at J, with 7 bases between. The CDR3 covers 13 residues. CDR1 SGHRS and CDR2 YFSETQ come from the germline V gene. The CDR3 sequence is CASSLAGVYEQYF. The CDR3 bases are TGCGCCAGCAGCTTGGCGGGAGTCTACGAGCAGTACTTC.

The gene calls are TRBV19 and TRBJ2-1; D gene ambiguous. This CDR3 contains 14 residues. The V end lost 5 bases, the J end lost 7 bases, and 15 bases lay between the germline ends. CDR1 and CDR2 from the germline V gene are LNHDA and SQIVND (reference sequence). This chain's CDR3 is CASSDVGLGNEQFF. In nucleotides, the CDR3 is TGTGCCAGTAGTGACGTCGGCCTCGGGAATGAGCAGTTCTTC.

The chain couples TRBV24-1 to TRBJ2-3; 11 nucleotides agree with TRBD1. CDR1 and CDR2 (germline): KGHDR, SFDVKD. V trimming: 3 bases; J trimming: 8 bases; junction bases outside the gene matches: 6. The CDR3 is made up of 15 amino acids. CDR3 region: CATSDEDRGLGTQYF. In nucleotides, the CDR3 is TGTGCCACCAGTGATGAGGACAGGGGGCTGGGTACGCAGTATTTT.

The chain recombines TRBV3-1 (or the pseudogene TRBV3-2) with TRBJ2-2, with D tentatively TRBD2 (6 bases). The V end lost 3 bases, the J end lost 0 bases, and 11 bases lay between the germline ends. Germline V gives CDR1 LGHDT, CDR2 YNNKEL (reference sequence). CDR3 size: 16 residues. The CDR3 spells CASSQRGLTNTGELFF. The CDR3 coding sequence is TGTGCCAGCAGCCAGAGGGGACTTACGAACACCGGGGAGCTGTTTTTT.

The chain couples TRBV27 to TRBJ1-2, with 9 bases fitting TRBD1. Per germline, CDR1 MNHEY and CDR2 SMNVEV (reference sequence). V was pared by 3 bases and J by 3 bases, with 8 bases of the junction left unmatched. The CDR3 is made up of 16 amino acids. The CDR3 sequence: CASSLIRTGVDYGYTF. The CDR3 coding sequence is TGTGCCAGCAGTTTGATTAGGACAGGGGTTGACTATGGCTACACCTTC.

The chain carries TRBV29-1 and TRBJ2-1; 9 bases align to TRBD1. V shed 5 bases and J 9 bases; nucleotides not matched to a gene: 5. This CDR3 has 12 amino acids. In germline, CDR1 is SQVTM, CDR2 ANQGSEA. The CDR3 protein is CSVTRDRVEQFF. The CDR3 bases are TGCAGCGTTACCCGGGACAGGGTTGAGCAGTTCTTC.

The V and J genes are TRBV7-3 and TRBJ2-1, with D unresolved. The V and J ends lost 0 bases and 6 bases respectively, with 9 bases between them. The germline CDR1 and CDR2 sequences are SGHTA and FQGTGA. The CDR3 is made up of 14 amino acids. DNA for the CDR3: TGTGCCAGCAGCTTAACGTCCCGGAGCAATGAGCAGTTCTTC. It yields the protein CASSLTSRSNEQFF. The full variable domain, in which reference TRBV7-3 and TRBJ2-1 provide the parts outside the CDR3, is GAGVSQTPSNKVTEKGKYVELRCDPISGHTALYWYRQSLGQGPEFLIYFQGTGAADDSGLPNDRFFAVRPEGSVSTLKIQRTERGDSAVYLCASSLTSRSNEQFFGPGTRLTVL.

DNA of the CDR3: TGTGCCAGCAGCCCCCCCGCGGACAGATTGTACTTC. Its protein product is CASSPPADRLYF. The chain recombines TRBV7-8 with TRBJ2-7; the D gene is possibly TRBD1 (6 bases). This CDR3 contains 12 residues. Between the trimmed V and J ends, which lost 5 bases and 12 bases, there was a span of 17 bases. Germline V CDR1 and CDR2: SGHVS, FQNEAQ. Combining the CDR3 with reference TRBV7-8 and TRBJ2-7 gives the whole variable domain GAGVSQSPRYKVAKRGQDVALRCDPISGHVSLFWYQQALGQGPEFLTYFQNEAQLDKSGLPSDRFFAERPEGSVSTLKIQRTQQEDSAVYLCASSPPADRLYFGPGTRLTVT.